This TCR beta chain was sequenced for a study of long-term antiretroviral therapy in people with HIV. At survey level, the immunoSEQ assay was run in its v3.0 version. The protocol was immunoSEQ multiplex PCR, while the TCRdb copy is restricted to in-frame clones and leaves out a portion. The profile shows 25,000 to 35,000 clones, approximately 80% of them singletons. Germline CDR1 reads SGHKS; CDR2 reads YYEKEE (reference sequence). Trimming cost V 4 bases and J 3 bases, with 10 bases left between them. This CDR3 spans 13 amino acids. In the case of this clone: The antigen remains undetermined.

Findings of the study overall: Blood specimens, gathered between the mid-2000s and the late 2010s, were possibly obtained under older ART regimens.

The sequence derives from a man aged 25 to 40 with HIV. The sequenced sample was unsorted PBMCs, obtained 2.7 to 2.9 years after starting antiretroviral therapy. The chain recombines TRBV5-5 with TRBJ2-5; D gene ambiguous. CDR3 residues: CASSIWLEETQYF. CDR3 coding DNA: TGTGCCAGCAGCATTTGGCTTGAAGAGACCCAGTACTTC.